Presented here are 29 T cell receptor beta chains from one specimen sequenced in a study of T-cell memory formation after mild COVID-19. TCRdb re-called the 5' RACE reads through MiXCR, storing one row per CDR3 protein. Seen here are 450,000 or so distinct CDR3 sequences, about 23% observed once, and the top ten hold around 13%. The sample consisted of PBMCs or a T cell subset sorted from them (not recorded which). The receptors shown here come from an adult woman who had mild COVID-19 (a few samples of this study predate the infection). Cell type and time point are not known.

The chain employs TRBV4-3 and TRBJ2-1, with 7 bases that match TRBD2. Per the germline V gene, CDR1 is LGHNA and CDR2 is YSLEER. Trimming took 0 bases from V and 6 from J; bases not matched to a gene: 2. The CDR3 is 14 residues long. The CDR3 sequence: CASSQDGEGNEQFF. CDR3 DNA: TGCGCCAGCAGCCAAGATGGGGAGGGCAATGAGCAGTTCTTC.

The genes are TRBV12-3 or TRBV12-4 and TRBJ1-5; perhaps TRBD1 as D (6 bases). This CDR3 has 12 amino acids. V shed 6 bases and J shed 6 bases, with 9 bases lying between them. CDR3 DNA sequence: TGTGCCAGCAGCGCAGGGGTTCAGCCCCAGCATTTT. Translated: CASSAGVQPQHF.

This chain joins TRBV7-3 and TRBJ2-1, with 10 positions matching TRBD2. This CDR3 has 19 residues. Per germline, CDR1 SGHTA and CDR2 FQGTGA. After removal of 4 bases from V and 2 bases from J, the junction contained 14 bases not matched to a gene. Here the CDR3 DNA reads TGTGCCAGCAGCTCCGCCCTTCTAGCGGGAGCAATCCCCTACAATGAGCAGTTCTTC. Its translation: CASSSALLAGAIPYNEQFF.

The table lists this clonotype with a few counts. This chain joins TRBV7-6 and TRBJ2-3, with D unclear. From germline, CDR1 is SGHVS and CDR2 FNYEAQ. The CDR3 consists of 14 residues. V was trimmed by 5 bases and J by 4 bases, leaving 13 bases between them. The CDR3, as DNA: TGTGCCAGCAGCCCACGATCGAGGTCAGATACGCAGTATTTT. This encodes CASSPRSRSDTQYF.

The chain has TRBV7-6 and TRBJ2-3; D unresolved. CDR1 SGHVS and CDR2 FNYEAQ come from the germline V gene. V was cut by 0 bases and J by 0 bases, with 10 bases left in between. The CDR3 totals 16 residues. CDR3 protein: CASSLAPAQSTDTQYF. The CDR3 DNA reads TGTGCCAGCAGCTTAGCGCCAGCGCAGAGCACAGATACGCAGTATTTT.

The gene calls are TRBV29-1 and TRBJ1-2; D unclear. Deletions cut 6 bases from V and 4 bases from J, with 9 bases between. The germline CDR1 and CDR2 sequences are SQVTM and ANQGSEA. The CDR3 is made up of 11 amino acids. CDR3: CSVKVGYGYTF. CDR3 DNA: TGCAGCGTAAAGGTTGGCTATGGCTACACCTTC.

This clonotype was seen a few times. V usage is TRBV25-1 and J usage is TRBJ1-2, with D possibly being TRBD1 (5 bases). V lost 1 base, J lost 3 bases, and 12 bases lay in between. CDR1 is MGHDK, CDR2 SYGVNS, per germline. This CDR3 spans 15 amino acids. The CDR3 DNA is TGTGCCAGCAGTGAATGGGGGGATAAGGACTATGGCTACACCTTC. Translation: CASSEWGDKDYGYTF.

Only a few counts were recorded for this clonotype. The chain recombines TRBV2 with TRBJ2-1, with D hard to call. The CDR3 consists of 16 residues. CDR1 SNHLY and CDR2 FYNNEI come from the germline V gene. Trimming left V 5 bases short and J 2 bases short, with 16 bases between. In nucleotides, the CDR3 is TGTGCCAGCAGTCAGGACGTCGGTGGGACCTACAATGAGCAGTTCTTC. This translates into CASSQDVGGTYNEQFF.

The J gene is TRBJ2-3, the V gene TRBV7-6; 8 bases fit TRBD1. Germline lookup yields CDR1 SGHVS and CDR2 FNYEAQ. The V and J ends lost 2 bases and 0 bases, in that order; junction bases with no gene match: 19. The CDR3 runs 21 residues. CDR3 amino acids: CASSLSTGGSSPSASTDTQYF. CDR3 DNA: TGTGCCAGCAGCTTATCCACAGGGGGAAGTTCACCTTCGGCTAGCACAGATACGCAGTATTTT.

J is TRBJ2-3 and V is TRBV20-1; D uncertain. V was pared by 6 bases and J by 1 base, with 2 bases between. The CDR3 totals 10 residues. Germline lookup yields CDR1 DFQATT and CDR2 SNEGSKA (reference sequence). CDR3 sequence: CSACTDTQYF. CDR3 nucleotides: TGCAGTGCCTGCACAGATACGCAGTATTTT.

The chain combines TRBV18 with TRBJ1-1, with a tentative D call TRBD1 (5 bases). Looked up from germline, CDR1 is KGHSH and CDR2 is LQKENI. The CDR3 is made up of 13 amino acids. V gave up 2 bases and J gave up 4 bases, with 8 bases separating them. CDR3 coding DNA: TGTGCCAGCTCACCAGCCGGGACCACTGAAGCTTTCTTT. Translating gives CASSPAGTTEAFF.

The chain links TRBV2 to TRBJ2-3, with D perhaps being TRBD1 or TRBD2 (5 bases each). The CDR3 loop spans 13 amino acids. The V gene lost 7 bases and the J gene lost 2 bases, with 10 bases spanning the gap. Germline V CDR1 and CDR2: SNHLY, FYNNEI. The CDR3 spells CASMGVDTDTQYF. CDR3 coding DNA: TGTGCCAGCATGGGGGTAGACACAGATACGCAGTATTTT.

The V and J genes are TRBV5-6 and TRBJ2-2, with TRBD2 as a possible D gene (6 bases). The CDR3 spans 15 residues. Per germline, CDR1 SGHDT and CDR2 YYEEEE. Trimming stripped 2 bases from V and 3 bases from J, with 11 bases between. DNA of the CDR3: TGTGCCAGCAGCTTAGGCGGGGTAGACACCGGGGAGCTGTTTTTT. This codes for CASSLGGVDTGELFF.

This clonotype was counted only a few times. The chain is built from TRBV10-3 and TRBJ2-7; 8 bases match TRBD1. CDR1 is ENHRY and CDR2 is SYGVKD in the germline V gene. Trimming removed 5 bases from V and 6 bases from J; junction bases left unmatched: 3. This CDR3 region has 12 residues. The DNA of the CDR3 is TGTGCCATCAGTTTGACAGGGGCCGAGCAGTACTTC. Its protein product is CAISLTGAEQYF.

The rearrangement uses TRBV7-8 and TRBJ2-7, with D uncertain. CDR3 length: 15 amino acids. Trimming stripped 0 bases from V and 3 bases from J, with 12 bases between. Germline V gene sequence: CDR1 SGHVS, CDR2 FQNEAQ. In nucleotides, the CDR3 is TGTGCCAGCAGCTTAGCGTCGGGCGCCAGCTACGAGCAGTACGTC. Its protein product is CASSLASGASYEQYV.

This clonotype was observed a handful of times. The CDR3 loop reads CASSTGLAPEQFF. The CDR3 DNA reads TGTGCCAGCTCGACGGGTTTAGCGCCTGAGCAGTTCTTC. The V gene is TRBV6-1, the J gene TRBJ2-1, with a tentative D call TRBD2 (5 bases). V lost 8 bases, J lost 9 bases, and 17 bases lay in between. Germline CDR1 is MNHNS and CDR2 is SASEGT. There are 13 residues in the CDR3.

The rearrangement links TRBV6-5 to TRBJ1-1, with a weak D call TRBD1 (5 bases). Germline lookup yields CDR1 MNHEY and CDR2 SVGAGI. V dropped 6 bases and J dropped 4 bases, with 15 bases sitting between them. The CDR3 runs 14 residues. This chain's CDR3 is CASSSQMGGTEAFF. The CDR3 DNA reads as TGTGCCAGCAGCTCTCAGATGGGGGGCACTGAAGCTTTCTTT.

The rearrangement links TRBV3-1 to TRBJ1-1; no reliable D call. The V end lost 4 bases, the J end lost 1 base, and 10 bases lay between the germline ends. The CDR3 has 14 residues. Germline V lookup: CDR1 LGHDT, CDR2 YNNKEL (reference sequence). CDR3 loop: CASSRAHRNTEAFF. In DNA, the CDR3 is TGTGCCAGCAGCCGAGCCCATCGGAACACTGAAGCTTTCTTT. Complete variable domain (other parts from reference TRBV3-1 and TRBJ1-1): DTAVSQTPKYLVTQMGNDKSIKCEQNLGHDTMYWYKQDSKKFLKIMFSYNNKELIINETVPNRFSPKSPDKAHLNLHINSLELGDSAVYFCASSRAHRNTEAFFGQGTRLTVV.

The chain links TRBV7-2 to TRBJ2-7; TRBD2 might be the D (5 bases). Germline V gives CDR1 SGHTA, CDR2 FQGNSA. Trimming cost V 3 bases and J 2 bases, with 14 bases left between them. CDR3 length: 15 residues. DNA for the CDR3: TGTGCCAGCAGCTTTCAGGCTAGCACTACCTACGAGCAGTACTTC. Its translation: CASSFQASTTYEQYF.

The CDR3: CASKGQTYEQYF. The CDR3 nucleotides read TGCGCCAGCAAGGGACAGACCTACGAGCAGTACTTC. The V and J genes are TRBV5-1 and TRBJ2-7; 7 bases are shared with TRBD1. The V segment lost 6 bases and the J segment 2 bases; nucleotides outside the gene matches: 2. CDR3 length: 12 amino acids. Germline loops: CDR1 SGHRS, CDR2 YFSETQ.

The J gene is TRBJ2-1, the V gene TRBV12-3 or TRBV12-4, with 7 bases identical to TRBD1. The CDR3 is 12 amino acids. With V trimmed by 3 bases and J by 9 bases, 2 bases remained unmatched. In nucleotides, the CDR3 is TGTGCCAGCAGTTTTTCAGGGGGTGAGCAGTTCTTC. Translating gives CASSFSGGEQFF.

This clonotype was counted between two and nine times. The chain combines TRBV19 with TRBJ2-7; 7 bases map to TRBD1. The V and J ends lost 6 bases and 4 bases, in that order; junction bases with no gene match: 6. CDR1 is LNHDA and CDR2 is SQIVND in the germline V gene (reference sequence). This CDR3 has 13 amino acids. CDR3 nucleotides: TGTGCCAGTAGAAACAGGGGCCATTACGAGCAGTACTTC. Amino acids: CASRNRGHYEQYF.

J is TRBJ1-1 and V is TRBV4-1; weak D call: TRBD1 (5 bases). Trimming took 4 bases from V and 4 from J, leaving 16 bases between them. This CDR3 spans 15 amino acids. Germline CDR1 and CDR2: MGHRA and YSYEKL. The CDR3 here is CASSPEQVGITEAFF. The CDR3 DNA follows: TGCGCCAGCAGCCCCGAACAGGTGGGGATCACTGAAGCTTTCTTT.

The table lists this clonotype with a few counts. CDR3 sequence (DNA): TGTGCCAGCAGGAAAGCGGGCAACACCGGGGAGCTGTTTTTT. It encodes CASRKAGNTGELFF. The rearrangement joins TRBV7-2 to TRBJ2-2; maybe TRBD2 (6 bases). CDR3 length: 14 amino acids. Germline CDR1 is SGHTA and CDR2 is FQGNSA. V shed 6 bases and J shed 2 bases, with 10 bases lying between them.

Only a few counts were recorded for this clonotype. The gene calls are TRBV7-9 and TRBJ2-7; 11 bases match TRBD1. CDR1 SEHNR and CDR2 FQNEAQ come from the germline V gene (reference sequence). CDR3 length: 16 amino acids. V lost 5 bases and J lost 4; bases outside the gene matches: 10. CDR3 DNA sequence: TGTGCCAGCAGCCCCCTCCGGACAGGGGGCACTTACGAGCAGTACTTC. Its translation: CASSPLRTGGTYEQYF.

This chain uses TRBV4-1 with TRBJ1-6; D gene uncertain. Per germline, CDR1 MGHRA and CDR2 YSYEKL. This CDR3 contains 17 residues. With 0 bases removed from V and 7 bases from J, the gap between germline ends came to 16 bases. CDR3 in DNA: TGCGCCAGCAGCCAAGATGACGGTAGATTATGGAATTCACCCCTCCACTTT. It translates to CASSQDDGRLWNSPLHF.

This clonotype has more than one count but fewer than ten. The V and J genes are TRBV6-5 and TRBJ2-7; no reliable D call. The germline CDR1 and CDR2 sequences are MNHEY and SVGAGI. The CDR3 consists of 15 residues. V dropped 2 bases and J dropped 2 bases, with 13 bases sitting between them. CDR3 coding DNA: TGTGCCAGCAGTTACAGGGCCAGCTTAACCTACGAGCAGTACTTC. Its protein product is CASSYRASLTYEQYF.

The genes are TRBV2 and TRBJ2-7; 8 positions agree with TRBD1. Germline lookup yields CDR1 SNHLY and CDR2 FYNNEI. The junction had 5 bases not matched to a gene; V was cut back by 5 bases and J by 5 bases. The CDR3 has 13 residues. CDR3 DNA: TGTGCCAGCAGTAGGACAGGGTACGACGAGCAGTACTTC. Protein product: CASSRTGYDEQYF.

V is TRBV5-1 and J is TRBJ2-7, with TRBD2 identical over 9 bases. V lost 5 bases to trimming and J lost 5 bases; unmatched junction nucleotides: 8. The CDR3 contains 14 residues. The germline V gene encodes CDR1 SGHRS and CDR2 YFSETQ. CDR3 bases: TGCGCCAGCAGACTTAGCGGGAGCGGCGACGAGCAGTACTTC. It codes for CASRLSGSGDEQYF.